Shown below are 8 T cell receptor beta chains from a single sample sequenced in a study of identical twins. A single record per CDR3 protein comes from TCRdb applying MiXCR to the 5' RACE reads. Of about 530,000 distinct CDR3 sequences detected, 20% to 25% appear once; the ten largest clones hold around 0.47%. The same sample was also used in a study of yellow fever vaccine responses in identical twins.

The specimen sequenced was CD4+ T cells sorted from blood. These receptors were taken from a woman between 18 and 29 years old in good health.

This rearrangement joins TRBV11-2 to TRBJ2-3, with 8 positions matching TRBD2. The CDR3 sequence is 15 residues long. The trim removed 6 bases at V and 2 bases at J, leaving 7 bases unmatched. Germline V gene sequence: CDR1 SGHAT, CDR2 FQNNGV. The CDR3 reads CASSSYSGITDTQYF. In nucleotides, the CDR3 is TGTGCCAGCAGTTCGTATAGCGGGATCACAGATACGCAGTATTTT.

This clonotype was picked up a small number of times. The gene calls are TRBV6-5 and TRBJ2-7; D is uncertain. This CDR3 has 12 amino acids. The V gene lost 10 bases and the J gene lost 2 bases, with 12 bases spanning the gap. Looked up from germline, CDR1 is MNHEY and CDR2 is SVGAGI. This chain's CDR3 is CATVVATYEQYF. The CDR3 DNA sequence: TGTGCCACCGTCGTCGCAACCTACGAGCAGTACTTC.

The table lists this clonotype with a few counts. The V and J genes are TRBV5-1 and TRBJ2-3; TRBD2 matches at 8 bases. V dropped 3 bases and J dropped 5; count of bases not matched to a gene: 5. Germline V gene data show CDR1 as SGHRS and CDR2 as YFSETQ. The CDR3 covers 14 residues. CDR3 DNA sequence: TGCGCCAGCAGCTCCGGGGGGGCTGGAGATACGCAGTATTTT. Encoded protein: CASSSGGAGDTQYF.

This clonotype was observed a handful of times. This chain connects TRBV28 to TRBJ2-6, with D possibly matching TRBD2 (5 bases). Germline CDR1 MDHEN, CDR2 SYDVKM. Trimming took off 7 bases at V and 1 base at J, with 11 bases between the two ends. The CDR3 totals 15 residues. The CDR3 nucleotides are TGTGCCAGCATGGAGTGGAGGTCTGGGGCCAACGTCCTGACTTTC. Amino acid sequence: CASMEWRSGANVLTF. Together with reference TRBV28 and TRBJ2-6, the CDR3 gives the full variable domain: DVKVTQSSRYLVKRTGEKVFLECVQDMDHENMFWYRQDPGLGLRLIYFSYDVKMKEKGDIPEGYSVSREKKERFSLILESASTNQTSMYLCASMEWRSGANVLTFGAGSRLTVL.

The chain employs TRBV10-3 and TRBJ1-1; 7 bases fit TRBD1. CDR3 length equals 16 residues. Germline V lookup: CDR1 ENHRY, CDR2 SYGVKD. The J segment lost 2 bases and the V segment lost 1 base, leaving 7 bases of the junction unmatched. The chain's CDR3 is CAISELIGTVNTEAFF. The CDR3 bases are TGTGCCATCAGTGAGTTAATAGGGACAGTTAACACTGAAGCTTTCTTT.

The rearrangement joins TRBV5-6 to TRBJ2-3; unclear D gene. The length of the CDR3 is 14 residues. V was clipped by 1 base and J by 2 bases, with 8 bases between them. Germline lookup yields CDR1 SGHDT and CDR2 YYEEEE. The CDR3 nucleotides are TGTGCCAGCAGCTTGTCTGGAATCACAGATACGCAGTATTTT. This gives the protein CASSLSGITDTQYF.

This clonotype came up a few times. CDR3 nucleotide sequence: TGTGCCATCAGTGAAATCGGGGCAGCAAGGGGCTACGAGCAGTACTTC. Protein sequence: CAISEIGAARGYEQYF. V and J are TRBV10-3 and TRBJ2-7; perhaps D is TRBD1 or TRBD2 (5 bases each). Trimming left V 3 bases short and J 3 bases short, with 18 bases between. In germline, CDR1 is ENHRY, CDR2 SYGVKD. This CDR3 spans 16 amino acids.

This chain joins TRBV28 and TRBJ2-1; D might be TRBD1 (5 bases). Germline V gene data show CDR1 as MDHEN and CDR2 as SYDVKM. V was cut by 10 bases and J by 4 bases, with 20 bases left in between. The CDR3 is made up of 15 amino acids. CDR3 coding DNA: TGTGCCAACTCCCCAAGGGGTAGGCCTTACAATGAGCAGTTCTTC. This codes for CANSPRGRPYNEQFF.